This TCR beta chain was observed in a study of blood T cell repertoires in COVID-19. In its sample, this clone was seen a few times. The germline gives CDR1 KGHDR, CDR2 SFDVKD. V trimming: 8 bases; J trimming: 6 bases; junction bases outside the gene matches: 9. The CDR3 extends over 15 amino acids. Original data processing: Amplification with reference gene primers provided the estimates of nucleated cell counts. Generated by immunoSEQ multiplex PCR, the TCRdb table keeps only in-frame clones and is missing some. V and J calls and clone size are as listed in that table; D and trimming were resolved from the DNA. The sample carries about 160,000 clones, about four fifths recorded once.

The chain carries TRBV24-1 and TRBJ2-2, with 9 positions matching TRBD2. The sample taken for sequencing was PBMCs or T cells enriched from blood (not recorded which). This receptor was obtained from a man aged 55-75 years who had recovered from COVID-19. Written as DNA, the CDR3 is TGTGCCACCACGGATACGCGGGGGGGCCCCGGGGAGCTGTTTTTT. Protein: CATTDTRGGPGELFF.